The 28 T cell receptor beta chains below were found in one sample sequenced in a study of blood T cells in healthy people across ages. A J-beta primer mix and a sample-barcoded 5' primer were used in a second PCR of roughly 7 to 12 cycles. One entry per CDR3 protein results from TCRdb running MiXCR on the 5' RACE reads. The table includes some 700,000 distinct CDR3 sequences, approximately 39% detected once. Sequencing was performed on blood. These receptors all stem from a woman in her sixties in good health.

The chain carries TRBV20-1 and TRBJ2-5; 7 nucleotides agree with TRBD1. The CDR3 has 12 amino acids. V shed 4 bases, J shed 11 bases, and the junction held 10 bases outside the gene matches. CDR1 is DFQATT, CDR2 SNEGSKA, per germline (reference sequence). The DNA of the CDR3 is TGCAGTGCTATCCGGGACAGCGATGAGCAGTACTTC. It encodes CSAIRDSDEQYF.

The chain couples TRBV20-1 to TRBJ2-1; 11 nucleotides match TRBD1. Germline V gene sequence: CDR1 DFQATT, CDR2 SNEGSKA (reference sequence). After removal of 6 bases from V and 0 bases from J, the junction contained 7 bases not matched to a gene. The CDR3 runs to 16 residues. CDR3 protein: CSARTGGFSSYNEQFF. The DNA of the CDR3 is TGCAGTGCCCGGACAGGGGGCTTCAGCTCCTACAATGAGCAGTTCTTC.

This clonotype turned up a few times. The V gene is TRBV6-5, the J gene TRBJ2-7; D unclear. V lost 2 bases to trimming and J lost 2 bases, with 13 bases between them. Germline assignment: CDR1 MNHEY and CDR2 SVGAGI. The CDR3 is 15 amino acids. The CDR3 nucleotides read TGTGCCAGCAGTTACCGTCTCGGCCAGACCTACGAGCAGTACTTC. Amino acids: CASSYRLGQTYEQYF.

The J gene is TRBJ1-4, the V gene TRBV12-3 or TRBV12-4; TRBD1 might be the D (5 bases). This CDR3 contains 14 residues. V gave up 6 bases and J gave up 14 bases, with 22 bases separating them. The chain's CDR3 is CASSNSGLLTELFF. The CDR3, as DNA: TGTGCCAGCAGCAACTCGGGGCTCCTTACCGAGCTGTTTTTT.

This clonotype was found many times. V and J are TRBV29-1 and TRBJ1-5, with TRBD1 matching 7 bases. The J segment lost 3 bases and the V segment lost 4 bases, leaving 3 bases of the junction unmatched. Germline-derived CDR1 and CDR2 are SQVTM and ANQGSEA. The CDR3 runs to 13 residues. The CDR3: CSVGGGNNQPQHF. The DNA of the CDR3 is TGCAGCGTTGGAGGGGGCAACAATCAGCCCCAGCATTTT.

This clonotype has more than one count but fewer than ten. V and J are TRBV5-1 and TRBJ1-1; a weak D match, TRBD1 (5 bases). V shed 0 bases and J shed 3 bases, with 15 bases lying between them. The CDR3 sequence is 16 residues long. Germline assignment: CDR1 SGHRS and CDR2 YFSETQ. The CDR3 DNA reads TGCGCCAGCAGCTTGGGGGGGTCCTCGTATCACACTGAAGCTTTCTTT. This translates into CASSLGGSSYHTEAFF.

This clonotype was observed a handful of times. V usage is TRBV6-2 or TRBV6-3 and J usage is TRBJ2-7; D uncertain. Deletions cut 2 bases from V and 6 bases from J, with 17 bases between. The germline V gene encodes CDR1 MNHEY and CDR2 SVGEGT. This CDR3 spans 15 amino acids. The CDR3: CASSYPTTQKSEQYF. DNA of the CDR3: TGTGCCAGCAGTTACCCCACAACACAGAAGTCCGAGCAGTACTTC.

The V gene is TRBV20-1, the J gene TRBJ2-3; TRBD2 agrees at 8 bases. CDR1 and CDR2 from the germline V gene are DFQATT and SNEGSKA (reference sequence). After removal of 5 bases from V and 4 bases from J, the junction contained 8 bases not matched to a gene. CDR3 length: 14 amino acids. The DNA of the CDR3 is TGCAGTGCTCCCAGCGGGAGTCTAGCAGATACGCAGTATTTT. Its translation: CSAPSGSLADTQYF.

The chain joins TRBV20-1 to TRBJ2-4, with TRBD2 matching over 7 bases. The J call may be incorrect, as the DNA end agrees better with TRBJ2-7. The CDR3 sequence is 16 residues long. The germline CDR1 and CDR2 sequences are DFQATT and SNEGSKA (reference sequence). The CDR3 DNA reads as TGCAGTGCTAAAGCCCCCCCCACTCGCGGGAGATACGAGCAGTACTTC. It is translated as CSAKAPPTRGRYEQYF.

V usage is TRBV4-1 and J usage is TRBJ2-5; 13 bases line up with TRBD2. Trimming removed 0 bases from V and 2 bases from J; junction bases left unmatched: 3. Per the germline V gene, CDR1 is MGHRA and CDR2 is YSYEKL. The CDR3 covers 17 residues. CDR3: CASSQDPTSGGQETQYF. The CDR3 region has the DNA TGCGCCAGCAGCCAAGATCCGACTAGCGGGGGGCAAGAGACCCAGTACTTC.

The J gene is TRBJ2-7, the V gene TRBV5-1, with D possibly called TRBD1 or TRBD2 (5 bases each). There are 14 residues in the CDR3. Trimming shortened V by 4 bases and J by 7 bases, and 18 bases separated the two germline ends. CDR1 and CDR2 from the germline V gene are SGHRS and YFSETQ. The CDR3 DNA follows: TGCGCCAGCAGCCGGGGCCCCGATCTCAATGAGCAGTACTTC. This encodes CASSRGPDLNEQYF.

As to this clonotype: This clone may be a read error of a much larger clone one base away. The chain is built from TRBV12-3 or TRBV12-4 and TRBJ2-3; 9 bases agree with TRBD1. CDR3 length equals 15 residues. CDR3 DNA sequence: TGTGCCAGCAGCTACCTCCGGGACAGGGAAGATACGCTGTATTTT. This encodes CASSYLRDREDTLYF.

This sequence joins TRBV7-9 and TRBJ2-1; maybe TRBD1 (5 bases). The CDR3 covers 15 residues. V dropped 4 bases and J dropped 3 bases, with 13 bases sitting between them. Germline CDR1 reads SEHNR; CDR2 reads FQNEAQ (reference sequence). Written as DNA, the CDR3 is TGTGCCAGCAGCTCATCCCTGGACAACTACAATGAGCAGTTCTTC. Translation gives CASSSSLDNYNEQFF. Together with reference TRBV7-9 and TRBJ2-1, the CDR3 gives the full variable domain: DTGVSQNPRHKITKRGQNVTFRCDPISEHNRLYWYRQTLGQGPEFLTYFQNEAQLEKSRLLSDRFSAERPKGSFSTLEIQRTEQGDSAMYLCASSSSLDNYNEQFFGPGTRLTVL.

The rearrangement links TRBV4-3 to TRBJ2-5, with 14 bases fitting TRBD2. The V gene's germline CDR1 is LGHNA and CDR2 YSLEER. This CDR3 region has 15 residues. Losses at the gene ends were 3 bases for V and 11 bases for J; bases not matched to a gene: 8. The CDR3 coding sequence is TGCGCCAGCAGCCACGGGACTAGCGGGAGAAATGAGCAGTACTTC. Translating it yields CASSHGTSGRNEQYF.

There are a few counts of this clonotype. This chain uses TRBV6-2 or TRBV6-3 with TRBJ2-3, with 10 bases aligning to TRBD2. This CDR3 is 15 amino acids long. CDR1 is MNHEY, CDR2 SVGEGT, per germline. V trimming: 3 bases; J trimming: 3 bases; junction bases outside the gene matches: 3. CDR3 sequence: CASSYSTSGTDTQYF. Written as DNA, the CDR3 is TGTGCCAGCAGTTATTCGACTAGCGGGACAGATACGCAGTATTTT.

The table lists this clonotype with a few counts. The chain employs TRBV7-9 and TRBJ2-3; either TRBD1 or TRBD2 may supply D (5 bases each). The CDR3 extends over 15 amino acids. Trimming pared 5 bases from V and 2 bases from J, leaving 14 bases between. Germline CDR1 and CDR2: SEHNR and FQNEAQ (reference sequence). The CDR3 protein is CASSQGGGPTDTQYF. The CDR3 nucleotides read TGTGCCAGCAGCCAGGGCGGAGGACCCACAGATACGCAGTATTTT.

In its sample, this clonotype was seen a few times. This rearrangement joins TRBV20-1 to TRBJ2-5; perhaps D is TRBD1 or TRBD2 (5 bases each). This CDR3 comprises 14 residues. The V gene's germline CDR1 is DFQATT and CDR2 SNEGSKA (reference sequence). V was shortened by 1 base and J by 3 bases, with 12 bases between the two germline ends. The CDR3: CSARGGSGKETQYF. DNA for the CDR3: TGCAGTGCTAGAGGGGGGTCGGGCAAAGAGACCCAGTACTTC.

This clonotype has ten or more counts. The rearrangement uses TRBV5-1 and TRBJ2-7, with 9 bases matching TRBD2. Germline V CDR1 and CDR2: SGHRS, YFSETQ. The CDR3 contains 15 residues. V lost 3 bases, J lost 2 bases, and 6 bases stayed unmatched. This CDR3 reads CASSSLAGSAYEQYF. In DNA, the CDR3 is TGCGCCAGCAGCTCCCTAGCGGGAAGCGCCTACGAGCAGTACTTC.

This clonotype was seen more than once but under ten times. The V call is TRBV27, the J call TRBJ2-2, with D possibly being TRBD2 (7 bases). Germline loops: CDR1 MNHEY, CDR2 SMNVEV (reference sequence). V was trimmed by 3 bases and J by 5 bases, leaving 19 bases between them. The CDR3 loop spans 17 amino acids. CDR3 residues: CASSFSAPGEGTGELFF. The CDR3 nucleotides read TGTGCCAGCAGTTTCTCAGCCCCAGGGGAGGGGACCGGGGAGCTGTTTTTT.

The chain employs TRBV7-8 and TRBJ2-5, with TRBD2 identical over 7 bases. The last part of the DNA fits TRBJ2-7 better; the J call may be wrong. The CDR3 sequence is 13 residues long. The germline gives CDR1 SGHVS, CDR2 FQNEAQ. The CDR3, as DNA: TGTGCCAGCAGCCCCCAATCTAGCGGCGAGCAGTACTTC. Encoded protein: CASSPQSSGEQYF.

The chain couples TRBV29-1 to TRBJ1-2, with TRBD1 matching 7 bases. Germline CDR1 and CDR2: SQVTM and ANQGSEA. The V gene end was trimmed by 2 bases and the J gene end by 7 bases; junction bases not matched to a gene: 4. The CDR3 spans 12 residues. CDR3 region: CSVEPGGSGYTF. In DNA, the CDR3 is TGCAGCGTTGAACCAGGGGGGAGTGGCTACACCTTC.

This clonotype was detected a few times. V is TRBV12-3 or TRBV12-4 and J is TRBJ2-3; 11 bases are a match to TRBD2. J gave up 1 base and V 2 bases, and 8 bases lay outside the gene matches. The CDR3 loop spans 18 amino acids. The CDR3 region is CASSLTSGGSPGTDTQYF. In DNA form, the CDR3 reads TGTGCCAGCAGTTTAACTAGCGGGGGCTCACCGGGCACAGATACGCAGTATTTT.

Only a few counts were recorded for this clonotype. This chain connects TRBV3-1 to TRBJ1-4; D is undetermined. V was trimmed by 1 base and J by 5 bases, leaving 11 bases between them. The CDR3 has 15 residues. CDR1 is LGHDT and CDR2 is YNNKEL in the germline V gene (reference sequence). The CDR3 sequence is CASSQVKVRNEKLFF. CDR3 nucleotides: TGTGCCAGCAGCCAAGTGAAGGTTAGAAATGAAAAACTGTTTTTT.

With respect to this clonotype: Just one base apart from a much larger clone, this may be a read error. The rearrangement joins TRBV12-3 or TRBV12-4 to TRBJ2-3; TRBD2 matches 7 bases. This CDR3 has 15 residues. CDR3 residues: CASSRTSESTDAQYF. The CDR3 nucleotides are TGTGCCAGCAGTCGAACTAGCGAAAGCACAGATGCGCAGTATTTT.

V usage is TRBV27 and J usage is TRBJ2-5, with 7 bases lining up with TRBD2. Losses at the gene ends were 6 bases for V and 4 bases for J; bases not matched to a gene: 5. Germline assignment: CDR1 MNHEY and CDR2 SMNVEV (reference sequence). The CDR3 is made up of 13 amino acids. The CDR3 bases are TGTGCCAGCAGCTGCAGGGAGGGAGAGACCCAGTACTTC. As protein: CASSCREGETQYF.

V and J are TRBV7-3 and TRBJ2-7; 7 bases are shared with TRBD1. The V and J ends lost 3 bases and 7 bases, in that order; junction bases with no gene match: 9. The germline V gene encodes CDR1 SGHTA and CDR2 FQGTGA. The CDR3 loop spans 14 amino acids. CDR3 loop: CASSLGQSCNEQYF. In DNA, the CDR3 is TGTGCCAGCAGCTTGGGACAGAGTTGCAATGAGCAGTACTTC. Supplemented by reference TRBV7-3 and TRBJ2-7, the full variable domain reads GAGVSQTPSNKVTEKGKYVELRCDPISGHTALYWYRQSLGQGPEFLIYFQGTGAADDSGLPNDRFFAVRPEGSVSTLKIQRTERGDSAVYLCASSLGQSCNEQYFGPGTRLTVT.

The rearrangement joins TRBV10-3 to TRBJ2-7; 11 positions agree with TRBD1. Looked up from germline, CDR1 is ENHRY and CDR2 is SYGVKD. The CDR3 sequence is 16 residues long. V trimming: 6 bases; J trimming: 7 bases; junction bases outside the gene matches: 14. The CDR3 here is CAISSPRDRGDREQYF. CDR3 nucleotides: TGTGCCATCAGCTCTCCCCGGGACAGGGGGGATAGGGAGCAGTACTTC.

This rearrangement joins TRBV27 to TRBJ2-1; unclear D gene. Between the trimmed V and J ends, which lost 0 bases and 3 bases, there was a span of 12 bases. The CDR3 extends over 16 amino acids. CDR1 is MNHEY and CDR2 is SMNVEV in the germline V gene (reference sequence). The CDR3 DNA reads TGTGCCAGCAGTTTATCGGGGAATACCGTCTACAATGAGCAGTTCTTC. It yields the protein CASSLSGNTVYNEQFF.